These 10 T cell receptor beta chains came from one sample sequenced in a study of OX40 agonist ivuxolimab in advanced cancers. The repertoire was sequenced with immunoSEQ multiplex PCR; TCRdb's copy has only in-frame clones and lacks some. Of roughly 17,000 clones listed, more than 60% were seen once; the top ten hold approximately 19%. The sample was CD4+ or CD8+ T cells sorted from blood, taken in a trial of the OX40 agonist ivuxolimab. Receptors originate from an adult with an advanced solid tumor such as melanoma, head and neck, liver or kidney cancer.

The chain uses TRBV7-6 and TRBJ2-1; 13 bases agree with TRBD2. V lost 2 bases, J lost 6 bases, and 7 bases stayed unmatched. Per germline, CDR1 SGHVS and CDR2 FNYEAQ. The CDR3 totals 17 residues. In DNA, the CDR3 is TGTGCCAGCAGCTTACCCGGACTAGCGGGAGTTCCCAATGAGCAGTTCTTC. Translating it yields CASSLPGLAGVPNEQFF.

The rearrangement links TRBV4-1 to TRBJ2-5; weak D call: TRBD1 (5 bases). The CDR3 runs to 17 residues. CDR1 is MGHRA, CDR2 YSYEKL, per germline. The V and J ends lost 0 bases and 3 bases respectively, with 17 bases between them. The CDR3 loop is CASSQDRLQAGKETQYF. CDR3 nucleotide sequence: TGCGCCAGCAGCCAAGATCGGTTACAGGCTGGGAAAGAGACCCAGTACTTC.

The chain links TRBV11-2 to TRBJ2-5; the D gene is possibly TRBD1 (6 bases). CDR3 length: 13 residues. V lost 6 bases, J lost 4 bases, and 12 bases lay in between. The germline V gene has CDR1 SGHAT and CDR2 FQNNGV. CDR3 residues: CASRAQGRETQYF. Written as DNA, the CDR3 is TGTGCCAGCAGAGCACAGGGCCGAGAGACCCAGTACTTC.

Note on this clone: The junction differs from germline at one of its ends, possibly a read error. This CDR3 reads CASSLASWTGREQYF. CDR3 bases: TGTGCCAGCAGCTTAGCATCCTGGACAGGGCGCGAGCAATACTTC. The V and J genes are TRBV11-2 and TRBJ2-7; 8 bases agree with TRBD1. The CDR3 sequence is 15 residues long. CDR1 SGHAT and CDR2 FQNNGV come from the germline V gene.

The rearrangement uses TRBV10-3 and TRBJ2-2, with 7 bases identical to TRBD1. Trimming removed 0 bases from V and 6 bases from J; junction bases left unmatched: 1. The CDR3 is made up of 14 amino acids. Germline values: CDR1 ENHRY, CDR2 SYGVKD. CDR3: CAISESGQSGELFF. DNA for the CDR3: TGTGCCATCAGTGAGTCGGGACAGTCCGGGGAGCTGTTTTTT.

J is TRBJ2-1 and V is TRBV9; maybe TRBD2 (5 bases). V shed 0 bases and J shed 0 bases, with 10 bases lying between them. Per germline, CDR1 SGDLS and CDR2 YYNGEE. The CDR3 extends over 16 amino acids. The CDR3 sequence is CASSVAAVPSYNEQFF. The CDR3 nucleotides are TGTGCCAGCAGCGTAGCAGCGGTTCCCTCCTACAATGAGCAGTTCTTC.

The chain uses TRBV19 and TRBJ2-7, with 9 positions matching TRBD2. This CDR3 is 13 amino acids long. Per germline, CDR1 LNHDA and CDR2 SQIVND (reference sequence). V lost 10 bases, J lost 2 bases, and 6 bases stayed unmatched. CDR3: CATSGTSTYEQYF. In nucleotides, the CDR3 is TGTGCCACCTCCGGGACTAGCACCTACGAGCAGTACTTC.

This clone was detected only a few times. The chain carries TRBV30 and TRBJ1-2, with 10 bases lining up with TRBD1. CDR3 size: 16 residues. Germline values: CDR1 GTSNPN, CDR2 SVGIG (reference sequence). V dropped 1 base and J dropped 0; count of bases not matched to a gene: 5. CDR3 residues: CAWSGTGTGANYGYTF. In nucleotides, the CDR3 is TGTGCCTGGAGTGGAACTGGGACAGGGGCTAACTATGGCTACACCTTC.

The V gene is TRBV12-5, the J gene TRBJ2-7; 7 bases align to TRBD1. The V segment lost 0 bases and the J segment 0 bases; nucleotides outside the gene matches: 11. This CDR3 contains 18 residues. The germline CDR1 and CDR2 sequences are LGHNT and FRNRAP. The CDR3 DNA is TGTGCTAGTGGTTTGGTACCAGTAGGGGGCTATGGCTCCTACGAGCAGTACTTC. This gives the protein CASGLVPVGGYGSYEQYF.

The chain couples TRBV27 to TRBJ2-7, with TRBD1 matching over 8 bases. V trimming: 7 bases; J trimming: 3 bases; junction bases outside the gene matches: 11. This CDR3 contains 15 residues. Germline-derived CDR1 and CDR2 are MNHEY and SMNVEV (reference sequence). The CDR3 DNA reads TGTGCCAGCACCTCCCCTCGGACAGGGATCTACGAGCAGTACTTC. Its protein product is CASTSPRTGIYEQYF.